This TCR beta chain was profiled in a study of T cell responses to AZD1222 COVID-19 vaccine. Assay used: immunoSEQ multiplex PCR; TCRdb lists only in-frame clones, some missing. The sample contains 100,000 to 150,000 clones, 90% of which appear only once. Germline V lookup: CDR1 SGHRS, CDR2 YFSETQ. The CDR3 runs to 16 residues. V lost 0 bases and J 0 bases, leaving 11 bases between the germline ends. Study-wide results and limits: Sampling that yielded the repertoires occurred only after the peak T cell response. Just a handful of people given AZD1222 tested seropositive at baseline.

A remark on this clone: Its antigen is as yet unknown.

V is TRBV5-1 and J is TRBJ2-3; tentatively, D is TRBD2 (6 bases). The sample in question was peripheral blood, obtained on day 0 of AZD1222 vaccination. The sequence was collected from an adult in good health. The DNA of the CDR3 is TGCGCCAGCAGCTTGGAGCTAGCGCATAGCACAGATACGCAGTATTTT. Translating it yields CASSLELAHSTDTQYF.